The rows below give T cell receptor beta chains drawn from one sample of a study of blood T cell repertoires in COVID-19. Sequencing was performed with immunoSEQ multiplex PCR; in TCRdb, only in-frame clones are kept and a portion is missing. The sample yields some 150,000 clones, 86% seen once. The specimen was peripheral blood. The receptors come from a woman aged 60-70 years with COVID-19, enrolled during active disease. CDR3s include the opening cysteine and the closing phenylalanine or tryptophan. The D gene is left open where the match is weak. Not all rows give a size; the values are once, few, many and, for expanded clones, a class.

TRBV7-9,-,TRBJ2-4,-,CASSVKGPLRDIQYF,TGTGCCAGCAGCGTAAAAGGCCCCTTGCGGGACATTCAGTACTTC
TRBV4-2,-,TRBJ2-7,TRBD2,CASSQSGTSGPTYEQYF,TGTGCCAGCAGCCAATCTGGGACTAGCGGGCCAACCTACGAGCAGTACTTC
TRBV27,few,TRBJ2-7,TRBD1,CASSRDRGLYEQYF,TGTGCCAGCAGCCGGGACAGGGGGCTCTACGAGCAGTACTTC
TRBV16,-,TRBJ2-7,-,CASSLLHEQYF,TGTGCCAGCAGCCTACTCCACGAGCAGTACTTC
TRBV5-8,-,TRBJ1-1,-,CASSSWNTEAFF,TGTGCCAGCAGCTCGTGGAACACTGAAGCTTTCTTT
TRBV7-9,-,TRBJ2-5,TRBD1,CASNPGHRGPVETQYF,TGTGCCAGCAACCCAGGGCACAGGGGTCCTGTAGAGACCCAGTACTTC
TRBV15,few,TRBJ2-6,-,CATSNTRGFASGANVLTF,TGTGCCACCAGCAATACCAGGGGCTTTGCTTCTGGGGCCAACGTCCTGACTTTC
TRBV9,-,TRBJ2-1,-,CASSVELRGNNEQFF,TGTGCCAGCAGCGTAGAACTGAGGGGGAACAATGAGCAGTTCTTC
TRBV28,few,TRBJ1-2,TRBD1,CASGLTGKVGYGYTF,TGTGCCAGCGGCCTGACAGGGAAGGTGGGCTATGGCTACACCTTC
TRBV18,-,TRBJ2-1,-,CASSPNTGGYNEQFF,TGTGCCAGCTCACCGAACACAGGCGGCTACAATGAGCAGTTCTTC
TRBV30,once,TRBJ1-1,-,CAWSQGGARAEAFF,TGTGCCTGGAGCCAAGGGGGGGCGCGGGCTGAAGCTTTCTTT
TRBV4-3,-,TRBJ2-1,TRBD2,CASSLGRENNEQFF,TGCGCCAGCAGCCTAGGGAGGGAGAACAATGAGCAGTTCTTC
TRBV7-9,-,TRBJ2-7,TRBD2,CASSLVPVAGLQYF,TGTGCCAGCAGCTTAGTTCCGGTAGCGGGCCTTCAGTACTTC
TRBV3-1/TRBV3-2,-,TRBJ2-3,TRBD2,CASSQMSGGTDTQYF,TGTGCCAGCAGCCAAATGTCGGGAGGAACAGATACGCAGTATTTT
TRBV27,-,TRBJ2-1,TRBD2,CASSLATSGNYEQFF,TGTGCCAGCAGTTTAGCGACTAGCGGGAATTATGAGCAGTTCTTC
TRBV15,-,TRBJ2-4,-,CATSRTAGKNIQYF,TGTGCCACCAGCCGTACGGCGGGCAAGAACATTCAGTACTTC
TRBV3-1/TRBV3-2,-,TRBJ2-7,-,CASSQRGAGVYEQYF,TGTGCCAGCAGCCAGAGGGGCGCAGGGGTCTACGAGCAGTACTTC
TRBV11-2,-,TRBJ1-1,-,CASSLSGGASNTEAFF,TGTGCCAGCAGCTTAAGTGGGGGGGCTAGTAACACTGAAGCTTTCTTT
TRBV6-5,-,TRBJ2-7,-,CASSYSRGRTGYEQYF,TGTGCCAGCAGTTACTCGAGGGGGAGAACGGGGTACGAGCAGTACTTC
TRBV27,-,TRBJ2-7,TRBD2,CASSILAGQAYEQYF,TGTGCCAGCAGTATACTAGCGGGACAGGCCTACGAGCAGTACTTC
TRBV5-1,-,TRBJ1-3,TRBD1,CASSLELGTGMDTIYF,TGCGCCAGCAGCTTGGAACTCGGGACAGGGATGGACACCATATATTTT
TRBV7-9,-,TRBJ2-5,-,CASRGPVSQGQRETQYF,TGTGCCAGCAGGGGGCCGGTCAGCCAGGGTCAGAGGGAGACCCAGTACTTC
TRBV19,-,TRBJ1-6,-,CASSIQSNYNSPLHF,TGTGCCAGTAGTATCCAGTCGAACTATAATTCACCCCTCCACTTT
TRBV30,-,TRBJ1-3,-,CAWSVYSFNTIYF,TGTGCCTGGAGTGTATACAGCTTTAACACCATATATTTT
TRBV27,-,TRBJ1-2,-,CASSLSAGFGGYTF,TGTGCCAGCAGTTTATCGGCGGGGTTTGGTGGCTACACCTTC
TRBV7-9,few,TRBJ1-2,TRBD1,CASSLAGTGGRGYTF,TGTGCCAGCAGCTTAGCGGGGACAGGGGGCCGTGGCTACACCTTC
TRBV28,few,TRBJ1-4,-,CASVAGTRDEKLFF,TGTGCCAGCGTCGCTGGGACAAGAGATGAAAAACTGTTTTTT
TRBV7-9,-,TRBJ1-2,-,CASRRTGTSDGYTF,TGTGCCAGCAGAAGAACCGGGACATCCGATGGCTACACCTTC
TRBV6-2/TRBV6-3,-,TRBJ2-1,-,CASSYQAGYEQFF,TGTGCCAGCAGTTACCAAGCGGGCTATGAGCAGTTCTTC
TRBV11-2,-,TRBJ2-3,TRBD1,CASSLSGGRGTDTQYF,TGTGCCAGCAGCCTCTCAGGGGGCAGAGGCACAGATACGCAGTATTTT
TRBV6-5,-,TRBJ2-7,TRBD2,CASSYGTSGSQEQYF,TGTGCCAGCAGTTACGGGACTAGCGGGAGTCAAGAGCAGTACTTC
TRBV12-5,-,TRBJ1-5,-,CASGLESGIQPQHF,TGTGCTAGTGGTTTGGAGTCAGGGATTCAGCCCCAGCATTTT